This TCR beta chain was captured in a study of cytomegalovirus exposure and HLA in healthy donors. Whole-study results and caveats: Prediction of most subjects' HLA-A and HLA-B alleles by TCR beta sequences was reportedly accurate.

Germline V lookup: CDR1 LGHNA, CDR2 YSLEER. The length of the CDR3 is 18 residues. V lost 4 bases, J lost 2 bases, and 17 bases stayed unmatched. The primer mix had 60 Vbeta and 13 Jbeta primers. TCRdb's copy holds only in-frame clones and misses some; the assay was immunoSEQ multiplex PCR. Here the sample spans over 100,000 clones, about two thirds being singletons. Among the donors, all were healthy bone marrow donors. As for this clone: Its specificity is unknown.

The gene calls are TRBV4-3 and TRBJ2-7; 7 nucleotides agree with TRBD2. This sequence was found in a man aged 50 or older in good health and CMV-seropositive. Sequencing input: PBMCs. In DNA form, the CDR3 reads TGCGCCAGCAGCCCAAATGGAGACTTAATAGCGGGTACCTACGAGCAGTACTTC. Translated, it gives CASSPNGDLIAGTYEQYF.